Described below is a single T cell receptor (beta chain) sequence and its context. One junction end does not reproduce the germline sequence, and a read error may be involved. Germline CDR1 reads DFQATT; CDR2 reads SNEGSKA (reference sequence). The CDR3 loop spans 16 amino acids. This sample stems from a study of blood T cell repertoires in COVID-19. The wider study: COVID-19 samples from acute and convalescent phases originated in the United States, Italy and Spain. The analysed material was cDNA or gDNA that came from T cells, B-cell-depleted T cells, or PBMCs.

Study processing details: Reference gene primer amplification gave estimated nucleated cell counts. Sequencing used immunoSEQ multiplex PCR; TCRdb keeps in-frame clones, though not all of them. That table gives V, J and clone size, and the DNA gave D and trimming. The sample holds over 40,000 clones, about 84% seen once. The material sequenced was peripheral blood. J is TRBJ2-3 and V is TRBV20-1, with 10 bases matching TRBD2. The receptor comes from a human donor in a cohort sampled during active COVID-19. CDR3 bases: TGCAGTGCTAGTCGGGCTAGCGGGAGTAGCACAGATACGCCGTATTTT. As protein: CSASRASGSSTDTPYF.